This TCR beta chain was captured in a study of blood T cell repertoires in COVID-19. Germline lookup yields CDR1 SSHAT and CDR2 FNYEAQ (reference sequence). V lost 1 base, J lost 4 bases, and 5 bases stayed unmatched. This CDR3 contains 16 residues. Clones were sequenced by immunoSEQ multiplex PCR, and TCRdb holds only the in-frame ones, with some missing. The sample includes approximately 300,000 clones, more than 75% of them seen just once. This receptor was taken from a man aged 50-60 years with active or convalescent COVID-19. This rearrangement joins TRBV7-7 to TRBJ2-1; the match to TRBD1 covers 9 bases. The material sequenced was peripheral blood. This chain's CDR3 is CASSLEQGAGYNEQFF. The CDR3 nucleotides read TGTGCCAGCAGCTTAGAACAGGGGGCGGGGTACAATGAGCAGTTCTTC.